The 21 T cell receptor beta chains given below trace back to one sample, sequenced in a study of blood T cell repertoires in COVID-19. Libraries were prepared by immunoSEQ multiplex PCR; TCRdb keeps only in-frame clonotypes and omits some of them. The sample comprises 70,000 to 85,000 clones, around 82% of which are singletons, and about 42% rests with the top ten. What was sequenced was peripheral blood. These receptors were collected from a man of 80 years or more with active or convalescent COVID-19.

This chain uses TRBV19 with TRBJ1-1, with TRBD1 identical over 7 bases. Trimming at V came to 7 bases and at J to 4 bases, leaving 12 bases not matched to a gene. This CDR3 is 15 amino acids long. CDR1 and CDR2 from the germline V gene are LNHDA and SQIVND (reference sequence). CDR3 bases: TGTGCCAGTATCCGAACGGGGCAGGGGGGCACTGAAGCTTTCTTT. This codes for CASIRTGQGGTEAFF.

The J gene is TRBJ2-7, the V gene TRBV21-1; TRBD2, as called in the table, went unchecked against the DNA. TRBV21-1 is annotated as a pseudogene. The CDR3 is made up of 19 amino acids. CDR3: CASSKTHGLAGGSSYEQYF. Written as DNA, the CDR3 is TGTGCCAGCAGCAAAACCCACGGACTAGCGGGAGGTTCATCCTACGAGCAGTACTTC.

This chain's CDR3 is CASSYAGTSAYEQYF. CDR3 DNA: TGTGCCAGCAGCTATGCCGGGACTAGCGCCTACGAGCAGTACTTC. The chain employs TRBV7-2 and TRBJ2-7; TRBD2 agrees at 10 bases. Germline V gene data show CDR1 as SGHTA and CDR2 as FQGNSA. CDR3 length equals 15 residues. V shed 4 bases and J 2 bases; nucleotides not matched to a gene: 5.

This clone showed up just once. V usage is TRBV30 and J usage is TRBJ1-6, with D tentatively TRBD1 (5 bases). The length of the CDR3 is 11 residues. The germline V gene has CDR1 GTSNPN and CDR2 SVGIG (reference sequence). Trimming pared 8 bases from V and 10 bases from J, leaving 12 bases between. The CDR3 protein is CAAGGGSPLHF. For the CDR3, the DNA is TGTGCCGCGGGGGGAGGGTCACCCCTCCACTTT.

The rearrangement uses TRBV5-1 and TRBJ2-1; the D gene is possibly TRBD2 (5 bases). The CDR3 sequence is 16 residues long. The V and J ends lost 4 bases and 2 bases respectively, with 16 bases between them. The germline gives CDR1 SGHRS, CDR2 YFSETQ. This CDR3 is CASSVLAGNTYNEQFF. CDR3 in DNA: TGCGCCAGCAGCGTGCTAGCCGGCAACACCTACAATGAGCAGTTCTTC.

The chain couples TRBV18 to TRBJ1-3, with 8 bases lining up with TRBD1. The germline CDR1 and CDR2 sequences are KGHSH and LQKENI. CDR3 size: 15 residues. V gave up 0 bases and J gave up 3 bases; unmatched junction bases: 1. For the CDR3, the DNA is TGTGCCAGCTCACCACCGGACAGGGATGGAAACACCATATATTTT. Protein product: CASSPPDRDGNTIYF.

CDR3: CASSPATGGSTDTQYF. CDR3 nucleotide sequence: TGTGCCAGCAGCCCCGCAACAGGGGGCAGCACAGATACGCAGTATTTT. The chain is built from TRBV2 and TRBJ2-3, with 9 bases that match TRBD1. The CDR3 is 16 amino acids. Germline V gives CDR1 SNHLY, CDR2 FYNNEI. With V trimmed by 6 bases and J by 0 bases, 7 bases remained unmatched.

This chain uses TRBV5-6 with TRBJ2-5; the D is unclear. The CDR3 spans 12 residues. V lost 2 bases, J lost 5 bases, and 7 bases lay in between. Germline V gene sequence: CDR1 SGHDT, CDR2 YYEEEE. CDR3 sequence reads: CASSFGSETQYF. CDR3 sequence (DNA): TGTGCCAGCAGCTTCGGTAGTGAGACCCAGTACTTC.

V and J are TRBV20-1 and TRBJ1-2; TRBD1 agrees at 10 bases. Trimming cost V 3 bases and J 3 bases; bases outside gene matches: 7. Germline values: CDR1 DFQATT, CDR2 SNEGSKA (reference sequence). There are 15 residues in the CDR3. The CDR3 DNA sequence: TGCAGTGCTAGTCGACAGGGGGCATGGGACTATGGCTACACCTTC. This sequence encodes CSASRQGAWDYGYTF.

The chain carries TRBV4-2 and TRBJ1-2, with 7 bases aligning to TRBD1. The trim removed 7 bases at V and 6 bases at J, leaving 8 bases unmatched. The CDR3 is made up of 13 amino acids. Germline lookup yields CDR1 LGHNA and CDR2 YNFKEQ. CDR3 residues: CASNLDRMDGYTF. CDR3 coding DNA: TGTGCCAGCAACCTGGACAGGATGGATGGCTACACCTTC.

The V gene is TRBV7-9, the J gene TRBJ2-7, with D possibly being TRBD1 (6 bases). Trimming shortened V by 3 bases and J by 4 bases, and 7 bases separated the two germline ends. Looked up from germline, CDR1 is SEHNR and CDR2 is FQNEAQ (reference sequence). This CDR3 has 12 residues. CDR3 nucleotides: TGTGCCAGCAGCTTTGACAGGTACGAGCAGTACTTC. This sequence encodes CASSFDRYEQYF. Variable domain in full (rest from reference TRBV7-9 and TRBJ2-7): DTGVSQNPRHKITKRGQNVTFRCDPISEHNRLYWYRQTLGQGPEFLTYFQNEAQLEKSRLLSDRFSAERPKGSFSTLEIQRTEQGDSAMYLCASSFDRYEQYFGPGTRLTVT.

This chain links TRBV10-1 with TRBJ2-3; 8 nucleotides match TRBD2. Germline CDR1 and CDR2: WNHNN and SYGVQD (reference sequence). This CDR3 spans 15 amino acids. J gave up 0 bases and V 6 bases, and 5 bases lay outside the gene matches. Written as DNA, the CDR3 is TGCGCCAGCAGCTTAGCGGGGACTAGCACAGATACGCAGTATTTT. This sequence encodes CASSLAGTSTDTQYF.

This chain links TRBV5-1 with TRBJ2-5, with a tentative D call TRBD1 (6 bases). Trimming cost V 0 bases and J 2 bases, with 8 bases left between them. The CDR3 runs to 14 residues. The germline gives CDR1 SGHRS, CDR2 YFSETQ. CDR3: CASSLGTAQETQYF. The CDR3 region has the DNA TGCGCCAGCAGCTTGGGGACAGCACAAGAGACCCAGTACTTC.

The chain recombines TRBV4-3 with TRBJ1-2; D call uncertain. CDR1 and CDR2 (germline): LGHNA, YSLEER. This CDR3 contains 13 residues. Trimming took 5 bases from V and 7 from J, leaving 14 bases between them. As DNA, the CDR3 is TGCGCCAGCAGCACCTACGGGTTCTCTGGCTACACCTTC. This codes for CASSTYGFSGYTF.

The chain carries TRBV19 and TRBJ2-3, with TRBD2 matching 7 bases. This CDR3 is 15 amino acids long. With V trimmed by 5 bases and J by 4 bases, 9 bases remained unmatched. Germline CDR1 LNHDA, CDR2 SQIVND (reference sequence). The CDR3 loop is CASSPSGVDSDTQYF. DNA for the CDR3: TGTGCCAGTAGTCCCAGCGGGGTCGACTCAGATACGCAGTATTTT.

The chain uses TRBV7-9 and TRBJ2-1, with TRBD1 matching over 7 bases. The germline gives CDR1 SEHNR, CDR2 FQNEAQ (reference sequence). The CDR3 has 17 amino acids. V was pared by 3 bases and J by 8 bases, with 16 bases of the junction left unmatched. The CDR3 DNA reads TGTGCCAGCAGCTTTCCCCCTTTGAGACAGGGTTTCGATGAGCAGTTCTTC. Translated: CASSFPPLRQGFDEQFF.

The chain carries TRBV19 and TRBJ2-5; TRBD2 agrees at 12 bases. The CDR3 extends over 16 amino acids. V was clipped by 3 bases and J by 0 bases; unmatched bases: 2. Germline V CDR1 and CDR2: LNHDA, SQIVND (reference sequence). CDR3 nucleotides: TGTGCCAGTAGTATGACTAGCGGGGGCCACCAAGAGACCCAGTACTTC. Translation: CASSMTSGGHQETQYF.

This clone appeared a single time. The chain combines TRBV4-2 with TRBJ2-7, with D perhaps TRBD2 (6 bases). This CDR3 is 14 amino acids long. The germline V gene has CDR1 LGHNA and CDR2 YNFKEQ. The V gene lost 3 bases and the J gene lost 5 bases, with 14 bases spanning the gap. The CDR3: CASSHMGGGNEQYF. The CDR3 bases are TGTGCCAGCAGCCACATGGGGGGTGGAAACGAGCAGTACTTC.

The chain links TRBV7-2 to TRBJ2-2; TRBD2 aligns across 8 bases. The CDR3 runs 14 residues. CDR1 SGHTA and CDR2 FQGNSA come from the germline V gene. J lost 4 bases, V lost 5 bases, and 3 bases had no gene match. CDR3 DNA: TGTGCCAGCAGCCCCCGGGGGGGCACCGGGGAGCTGTTTTTT. This sequence encodes CASSPRGGTGELFF.

The gene calls are TRBV18 and TRBJ2-7, with 8 bases aligning to TRBD1. Trimming at V came to 2 bases and at J to 7 bases, leaving 7 bases not matched to a gene. The germline V gene has CDR1 KGHSH and CDR2 LQKENI. CDR3 length: 14 amino acids. CDR3: CASSPSRGLGEQYF. The CDR3 coding sequence is TGTGCCAGCTCACCATCCAGGGGGCTGGGAGAGCAGTACTTC. The whole variable domain, filled in from reference TRBV18 and TRBJ2-7, reads NAGVMQNPRHLVRRRGQEARLRCSPMKGHSHVYWYRQLPEEGLKFMVYLQKENIIDESGMPKERFSAEFPKEGPSILRIQQVVRGDSAAYFCASSPSRGLGEQYFGPGTRLTVT.

The chain links TRBV7-2 to TRBJ1-3; possibly TRBD1 for D (6 bases). This CDR3 is 18 amino acids long. The V gene's germline CDR1 is SGHTA and CDR2 FQGNSA. Trimming took 4 bases from V and 0 from J, leaving 19 bases between them. CDR3 nucleotide sequence: TGTGCCAGCAGCTCGGGCCCCTACAGGGAGAGCTCTGGAAACACCATATATTTT. It specifies CASSSGPYRESSGNTIYF. The full variable domain, in which reference TRBV7-2 and TRBJ1-3 provide the parts outside the CDR3, is GAGVSQSPSNKVTEKGKDVELRCDPISGHTALYWYRQSLGQGLEFLIYFQGNSAPDKSGLPSDRFSAERTGGSVSTLTIQRTQQEDSAVYLCASSSGPYRESSGNTIYFGEGSWLTVV.